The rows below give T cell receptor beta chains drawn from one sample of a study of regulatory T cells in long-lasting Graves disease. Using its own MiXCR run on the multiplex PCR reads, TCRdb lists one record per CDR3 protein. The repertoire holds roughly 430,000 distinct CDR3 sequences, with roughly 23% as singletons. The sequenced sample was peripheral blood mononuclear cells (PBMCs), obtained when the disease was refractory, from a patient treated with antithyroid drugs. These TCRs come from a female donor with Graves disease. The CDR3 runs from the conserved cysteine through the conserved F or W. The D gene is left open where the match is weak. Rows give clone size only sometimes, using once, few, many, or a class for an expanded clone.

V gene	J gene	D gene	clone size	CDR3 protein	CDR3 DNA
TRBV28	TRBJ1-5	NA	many	CASSLLDRRYSNQPQHF	TGTGCCAGCAGTTTACTCGACAGGCGCTATAGCAATCAGCCCCAGCATTTT
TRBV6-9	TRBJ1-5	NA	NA	CASSYRLGNQPQHF	TGTGCCAGCAGTTACAGGCTGGGCAATCAGCCCCAGCATTTT
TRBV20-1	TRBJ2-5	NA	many	CSAFGQQETQYF	TGCAGTGCTTTCGGACAGCAAGAGACCCAGTACTTC
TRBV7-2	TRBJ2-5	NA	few	CASSLRGEDPRKTQYF	TGTGCCAGCAGCTTGAGGGGAGAAGACCCAAGAAAGACCCAGTACTTC
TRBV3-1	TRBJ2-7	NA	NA	CASSQVQTSSYEQYF	TGTGCCAGCAGCCAAGTCCAAACTAGCTCCTACGAGCAGTACTTC
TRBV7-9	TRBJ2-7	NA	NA	CASSLASPVSYEQYF	TGTGCCAGCAGCTTAGCGTCTCCAGTCTCCTACGAGCAGTACTTC
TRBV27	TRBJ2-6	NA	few	CASLRASYVGANVLTF	TGTGCCAGCCTCAGGGCCTCCTACGTAGGGGCCAACGTCCTGACTTTC
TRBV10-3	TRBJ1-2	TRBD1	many	CAISQQGAVSYGYTF	TGTGCCATCAGTCAACAGGGGGCTGTGAGCTATGGCTACACCTTC
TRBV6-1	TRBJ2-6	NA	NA	CASSAGAAGANVLTF	TGTGCCAGCAGTGCGGGGGCAGCTGGGGCCAACGTCCTGACTTTC
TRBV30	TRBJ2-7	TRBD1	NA	CAWSVVDRDEQYF	TGTGCCTGGAGTGTAGTAGACAGGGACGAGCAGTACTTC
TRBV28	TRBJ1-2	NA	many	CASSLSPGEWDYGYTF	TGTGCCAGCAGTTTATCCCCCGGGGAGTGGGACTATGGCTACACCTTC
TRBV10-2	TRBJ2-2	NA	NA	CASSESPGADTGELFF	TGCGCCAGCAGTGAGTCCCCAGGGGCGGACACCGGGGAGCTGTTTTTT
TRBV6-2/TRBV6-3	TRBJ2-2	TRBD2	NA	CASSYSAGVGTGEPFF	TGTGCCAGCAGTTACTCGGCGGGAGTCGGCACCGGGGAGCCGTTTTTT
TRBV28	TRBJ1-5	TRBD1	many	CASSFFQGAIQPQHF	TGTGCCAGCAGTTTTTTTCAGGGGGCTATTCAGCCCCAGCATTTT
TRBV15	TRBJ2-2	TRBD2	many	CATFPERELTGELFF	TGTGCCACGTTCCCTGAGCGGGAGCTCACCGGGGAGCTGTTTTTT
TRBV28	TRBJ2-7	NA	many	CASSFPTSGESSYEQYF	TGTGCCAGCAGTTTCCCTACGAGCGGTGAGAGCTCCTACGAGCAGTACTTC
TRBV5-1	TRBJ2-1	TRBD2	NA	CASSPGLAGGNSAYNEQFF	TGCGCCAGCAGCCCGGGACTAGCGGGAGGCAACTCTGCCTACAATGAGCAGTTCTTC
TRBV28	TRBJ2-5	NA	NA	CASSSGAYMQETQYF	TGTGCCAGCAGTTCGGGAGCTTACATGCAAGAGACCCAGTACTTC
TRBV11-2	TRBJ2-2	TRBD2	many	CASSPGLVGAGELFF	TGTGCCAGCAGCCCGGGACTAGTTGGTGCCGGGGAGCTGTTTTTT
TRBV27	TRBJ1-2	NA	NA	CASSLSGQSGYTF	TGTGCCAGCAGTTTATCAGGACAGAGCGGCTACACCTTC
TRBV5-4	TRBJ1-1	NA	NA	CASSPWGDAATEAFF	TGTGCCAGCAGCCCGTGGGGGGACGCGGCCACTGAAGCTTTCTTT
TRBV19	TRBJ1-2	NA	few	CASRRGSGYNYGYTF	TGTGCCAGTAGGAGGGGATCCGGCTATAACTATGGCTACACCTTC
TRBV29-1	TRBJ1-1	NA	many	CSVAPPTGIGTEAFF	TGCAGCGTTGCCCCTCCCACAGGGATAGGAACTGAAGCTTTCTTT
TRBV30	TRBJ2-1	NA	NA	CAWRLDPRNEQFF	TGTGCCTGGAGATTGGACCCTAGGAATGAGCAGTTCTTC
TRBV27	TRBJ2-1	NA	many	CASSLVEYNEQFF	TGTGCCAGCAGTTTAGTTGAGTACAATGAGCAGTTCTTC
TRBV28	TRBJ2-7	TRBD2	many	CASSPTLPQTSGKVWYEQYF	TGTGCCAGCAGTCCCACTCTCCCCCAGACTAGCGGGAAAGTGTGGTACGAGCAGTACTTC
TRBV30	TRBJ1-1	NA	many	CAPPGTRNTEAFF	TGTGCCCCCCCCGGGACACGGAACACTGAAGCTTTCTTT
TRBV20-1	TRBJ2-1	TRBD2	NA	CSASLAGVSQFF	TGCAGTGCTAGCCTAGCGGGAGTATCACAGTTCTTC
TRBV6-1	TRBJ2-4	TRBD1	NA	CASSHTPDRGNIQYF	TGTGCCAGCAGCCACACCCCCGACAGGGGAAACATTCAGTACTTC
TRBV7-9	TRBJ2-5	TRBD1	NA	CASSSPGQGLQETQYF	TGTGCCAGCAGCTCGCCTGGACAGGGCCTCCAAGAGACCCAGTACTTC
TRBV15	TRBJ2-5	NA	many	CATSRATGTETQYF	TGTGCCACCAGCAGAGCAACTGGTACCGAGACCCAGTACTTC
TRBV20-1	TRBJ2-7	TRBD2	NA	CSARASGRLHEQYF	TGCAGTGCTAGAGCTAGCGGGAGACTCCACGAGCAGTACTTC
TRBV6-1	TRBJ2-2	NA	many	CASSPLSGVTGELFF	TGTGCCAGCAGTCCTCTATCGGGAGTCACCGGGGAGCTGTTTTTT
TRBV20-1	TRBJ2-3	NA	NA	CSAGLQGFGTDTQYF	TGCAGTGCGGGCCTACAGGGATTCGGCACAGATACGCAGTATTTT
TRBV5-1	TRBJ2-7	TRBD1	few	CASSDRDRGPYEQYF	TGCGCCAGCAGCGACCGGGACAGGGGACCCTACGAGCAGTACTTC
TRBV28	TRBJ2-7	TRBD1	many	CASSGPGQGSSYEQYF	TGTGCCAGCAGTGGTCCTGGACAGGGAAGCTCCTACGAGCAGTACTTC
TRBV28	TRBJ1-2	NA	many	CASSPGQRANYGHTF	TGTGCCAGCAGTCCCGGGCAGAGAGCTAACTATGGCCACACCTTC
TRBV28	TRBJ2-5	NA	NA	CASSLWVRRETQYF	TGTGCCAGCAGTTTATGGGTTCGTAGGGAGACCCAGTACTTC
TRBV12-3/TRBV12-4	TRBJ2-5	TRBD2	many	CASRELAGGGETQYF	TGTGCCAGCAGGGAACTAGCGGGAGGAGGAGAGACCCAGTACTTC
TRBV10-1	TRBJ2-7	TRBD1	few	CASSEGTGGRDEQYF	TGCGCCAGCAGTGAGGGGACAGGGGGCCGGGACGAGCAGTACTTC
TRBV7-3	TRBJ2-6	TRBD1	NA	CASSLKDGRGLGANVLTF	TGTGCCAGCAGCTTAAAAGATGGCAGGGGGCTCGGGGCCAACGTCCTGACTTTC
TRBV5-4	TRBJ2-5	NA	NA	CASSFIPGAQETQYF	TGTGCCAGCAGCTTCATACCAGGGGCTCAAGAGACCCAGTACTTC
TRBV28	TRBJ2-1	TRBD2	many	CASSFGGRSDEQFF	TGTGCCAGCAGTTTCGGCGGGAGGTCAGATGAGCAGTTCTTC
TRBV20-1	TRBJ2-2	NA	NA	CSAKTVTNTGELFF	TGCAGTGCTAAGACAGTAACGAACACCGGGGAGCTGTTTTTT
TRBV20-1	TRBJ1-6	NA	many	CSATGSLGLNSPLHF	TGCAGTGCTACCGGGTCCCTGGGCCTAAATTCACCCCTCCACTTT
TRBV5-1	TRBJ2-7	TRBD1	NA	CASSPPRDRERYEQYF	TGCGCCAGCAGCCCGCCCCGGGACAGGGAGAGGTACGAGCAGTACTTC
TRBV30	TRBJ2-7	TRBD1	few	CAWGTGIGFIHEQYF	TGTGCCTGGGGGACAGGGATCGGTTTCATCCACGAGCAGTACTTC
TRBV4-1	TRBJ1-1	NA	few	CASSQGQALNTEAFF	TGCGCCAGCAGCCAAGGGCAGGCCCTGAACACTGAAGCTTTCTTT
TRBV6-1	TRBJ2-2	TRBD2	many	CASSPLAGIAGELFF	TGTGCCAGCAGTCCTCTAGCGGGGATTGCCGGGGAGCTGTTTTTT
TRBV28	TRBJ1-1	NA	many	CASRLISGDTEAFF	TGTGCCAGCAGGCTTATTTCAGGTGACACTGAAGCTTTCTTT